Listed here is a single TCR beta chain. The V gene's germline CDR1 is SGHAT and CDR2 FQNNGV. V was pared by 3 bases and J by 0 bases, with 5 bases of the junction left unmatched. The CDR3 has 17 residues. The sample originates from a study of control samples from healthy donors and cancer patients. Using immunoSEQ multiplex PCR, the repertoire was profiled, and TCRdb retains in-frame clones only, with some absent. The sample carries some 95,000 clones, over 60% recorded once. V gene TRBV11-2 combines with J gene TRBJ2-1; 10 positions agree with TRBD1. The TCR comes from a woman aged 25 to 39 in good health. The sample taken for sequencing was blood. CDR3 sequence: CASSLTGTGVSYNEQFF. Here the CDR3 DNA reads TGTGCCAGCAGCTTGACCGGGACAGGGGTCTCCTACAATGAGCAGTTCTTC.